Each of the 12 T cell receptor beta chains below was sequenced from the same sample in a study of blood T cell repertoires in COVID-19. Measured with immunoSEQ multiplex PCR; TCRdb has only the in-frame clones, and not every one. The sample has around 76,000 clones, more than 85% seen once. The sequencing input was peripheral blood. All receptors come from a man aged 55 to 70 with acute or convalescent COVID-19.

The gene calls are TRBV4-2 and TRBJ2-7; D is undetermined. V dropped 1 base and J dropped 4 bases, with 11 bases sitting between them. The CDR3 length is 14 residues. CDR1 and CDR2 (germline): LGHNA, YNFKEQ. The CDR3 DNA sequence: TGTGCCAGCAGCCAAGGGCGGTGGTCGTACGAGCAGTACTTC. Encoded protein: CASSQGRWSYEQYF.

This chain joins TRBV6-6 and TRBJ1-5, with TRBD1 identical over 11 bases. Per germline, CDR1 MNHNY and CDR2 SVGAGI (reference sequence). This CDR3 spans 16 amino acids. V lost 4 bases to trimming and J lost 5 bases; unmatched junction nucleotides: 7. CDR3 nucleotides: TGTGCCAGCAGTTCACATCGGGACAGGGGGGATCAGCCCCAGCATTTT. Protein: CASSSHRDRGDQPQHF.

This clone has more than one count but fewer than ten. The gene calls are TRBV29-1 and TRBJ2-3, with 9 bases aligning to TRBD2. Looked up from germline, CDR1 is SQVTM and CDR2 is ANQGSEA. V dropped 6 bases and J dropped 4; count of bases not matched to a gene: 5. The CDR3 has 13 residues. The CDR3, as DNA: TGCAGCGTCCCGGGACTAGCAGCAGATACGCAGTATTTT. As protein: CSVPGLAADTQYF.

V is TRBV12-3 or TRBV12-4 and J is TRBJ2-2; D remains unclear. CDR3 length: 13 amino acids. V was clipped by 3 bases and J by 6 bases, with 8 bases between them. For the CDR3, the DNA is TGTGCCAGCAGTTTCAGGTCGCCCGGGGAGCTGTTTTTT. It specifies CASSFRSPGELFF.

Here the CDR3 DNA reads TGCAGCGCATACGGGACAGTGAATGGCTACACCTTC. Amino acid sequence: CSAYGTVNGYTF. The chain employs TRBV29-1 and TRBJ1-2; 7 positions match TRBD1. Germline trimming cut 7 bases from V and 6 bases from J; bases unmatched to any gene: 8. This CDR3 region has 12 residues. CDR1 is SQVTM, CDR2 ANQGSEA, per germline.

This clone was seen more than once but under ten times. This rearrangement joins TRBV19 to TRBJ1-2, with D perhaps TRBD1 (6 bases). The V end was cut by 7 bases, the J end by 5 bases, with 8 bases between. CDR1 and CDR2 (germline): LNHDA, SQIVND (reference sequence). This CDR3 is 11 amino acids long. The CDR3 nucleotides read TGTGCCAGTACCCAGGGGTATGGCTACACCTTC. Translated: CASTQGYGYTF.

The V gene is TRBV24-1, the J gene TRBJ2-7; the match to TRBD1 covers 10 bases. CDR3 length: 14 residues. V lost 10 bases, J lost 4 bases, and 9 bases stayed unmatched. Per the germline V gene, CDR1 is KGHDR and CDR2 is SFDVKD. The CDR3 sequence is CATSHGGQGYEQYF. Written as DNA, the CDR3 is TGTGCCACGAGCCATGGGGGACAGGGGTACGAGCAGTACTTC.

This chain uses TRBV5-6 with TRBJ2-7; 13 positions agree with TRBD2. With 3 bases clipped from V and 1 base from J, the junction kept 4 bases outside the gene matches. This CDR3 is built from 16 residues. CDR1 and CDR2 from the germline V gene are SGHDT and YYEEEE. The CDR3 DNA sequence: TGTGCCAGCAGCTCCGGACTAGCGGGGGATTCCTACGAGCAGTACTTC. It translates to CASSSGLAGDSYEQYF.

CDR3 sequence: CASSLTGSTGELFF. The DNA for the CDR3 is TGTGCCAGCAGCTTAACAGGGAGCACCGGGGAGCTGTTTTTT. This chain uses TRBV11-2 with TRBJ2-2, with a weak D call TRBD1 (6 bases). Trimming shortened V by 2 bases and J by 4 bases, and 8 bases separated the two germline ends. This CDR3 contains 14 residues. Germline CDR1 and CDR2: SGHAT and FQNNGV.

This rearrangement joins TRBV14 to TRBJ1-2, with D perhaps matching TRBD1 (5 bases). Trimming left V 2 bases short and J 4 bases short, with 11 bases between. CDR1 and CDR2 from the germline V gene are SGHDN and FVKESK. There are 14 residues in the CDR3. The CDR3 bases are TGTGCCAGCAGCCAACTCACAGGCTCCTATGGCTACACCTTC. Its protein is CASSQLTGSYGYTF.

The chain uses TRBV21-1 and TRBJ1-4. TRBV21-1 counts as a pseudogene. The CDR3 consists of 16 residues. CDR3 DNA: TGTGCCAGCAGCTGTCTTTCGGAGGGTCTGAATGAAAAACTGTTTTTT. Encoded protein: CASSCLSEGLNEKLFF.

The genes are TRBV19 and TRBJ1-1; D unclear. This CDR3 spans 15 amino acids. The V end was cut by 0 bases, the J end by 1 base, with 9 bases between. Per the germline V gene, CDR1 is LNHDA and CDR2 is SQIVND (reference sequence). The CDR3 nucleotides read TGTGCCAGTAGTATAGAGGGCAATCCGAACACTGAAGCTTTCTTT. Protein: CASSIEGNPNTEAFF.